This T cell receptor beta chain was recovered during a study of T-cell reconstitution after alpha-beta-depleted transplantation in children. The CDR3 sequence is 15 residues long. V was clipped by 6 bases and J by 5 bases; unmatched bases: 9. Preparation of the TCRbeta library was carried out with unique molecular identifiers. TCRdb called the PCR reads again in MiXCR, with one record for every CDR3 protein. The table shows around 16,000 distinct CDR3 sequences, with 4.5% to 5.5% occurring only once. This clonotype counts as medium-sized. The receptor comes from a boy aged 5 to 17 with acute lymphoblastic leukemia, due to receive a stem cell transplant. The rearrangement uses TRBV12-3 or TRBV12-4 and TRBJ2-1; 8 nucleotides agree with TRBD1. Source: PBMCs, taken before TCRalphabeta/CD19-depleted stem cell transplant. The CDR3 sequence: CASSPGTGTNNEQFF. In DNA, the CDR3 is TGTGCCAGCAGCCCCGGGACAGGTACGAACAATGAGCAGTTCTTC.